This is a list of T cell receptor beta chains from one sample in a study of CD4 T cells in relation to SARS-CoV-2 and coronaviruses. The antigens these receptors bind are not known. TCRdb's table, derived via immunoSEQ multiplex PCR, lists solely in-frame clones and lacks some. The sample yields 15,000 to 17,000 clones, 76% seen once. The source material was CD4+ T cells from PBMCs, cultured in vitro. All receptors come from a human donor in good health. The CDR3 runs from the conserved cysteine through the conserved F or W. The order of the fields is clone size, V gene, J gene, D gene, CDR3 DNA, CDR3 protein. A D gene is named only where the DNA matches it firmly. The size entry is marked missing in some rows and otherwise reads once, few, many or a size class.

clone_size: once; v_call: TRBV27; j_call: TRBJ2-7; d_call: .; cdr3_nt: TGTGCCAGCAGTTTAAACCCAGGGATGTACGAGCAGTACTTC; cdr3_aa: CASSLNPGMYEQYF
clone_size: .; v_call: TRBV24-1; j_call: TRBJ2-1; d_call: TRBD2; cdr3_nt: TGTGCCACCAGTGATTTTGGACTAGCGGCGGGCGATGAGCAGTTCTTC; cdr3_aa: CATSDFGLAAGDEQFF
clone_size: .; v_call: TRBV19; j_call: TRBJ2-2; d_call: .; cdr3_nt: TGTGCCAGTAGTATAGATCCCCCGACAGGCCCCAACACCGGGGAGCTGTTTTTT; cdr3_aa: CASSIDPPTGPNTGELFF
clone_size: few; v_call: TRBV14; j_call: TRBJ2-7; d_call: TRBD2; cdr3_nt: TGTGCCAGCAGCCAAACCAGACTAGCGGTGGTTACAGGGAACTCCTACGAGCAGTACTTC; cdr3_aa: CASSQTRLAVVTGNSYEQYF
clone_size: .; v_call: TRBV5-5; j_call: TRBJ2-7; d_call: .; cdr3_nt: TGTGCCAGCAGCTTGGGGTTGGACAGAAGCTCCTACGAGCAGTACTTC; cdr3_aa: CASSLGLDRSSYEQYF
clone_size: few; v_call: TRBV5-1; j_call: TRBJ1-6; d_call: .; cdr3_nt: TGCGCCAGCAGCTTGGGTCAGCGCTCACCCCTCCACTTT; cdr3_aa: CASSLGQRSPLHF
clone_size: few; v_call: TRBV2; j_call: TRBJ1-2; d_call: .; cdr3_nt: TGTGCCAGCAGCCCGCTCCCCCGGGGCGGGTTGTATGGCTACACCTTC; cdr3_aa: CASSPLPRGGLYGYTF
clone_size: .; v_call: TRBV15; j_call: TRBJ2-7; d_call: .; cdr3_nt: TGTGCCACCAGCAGAGATATTATCAGGGGGGGCCCCTCCTACGAGCAGTACTTC; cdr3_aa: CATSRDIIRGGPSYEQYF
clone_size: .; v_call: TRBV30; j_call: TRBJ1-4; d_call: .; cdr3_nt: TGTGCCTGGAGTGTACTAGGGCCGTCGGAAAAACTGTTTTTT; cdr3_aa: CAWSVLGPSEKLFF
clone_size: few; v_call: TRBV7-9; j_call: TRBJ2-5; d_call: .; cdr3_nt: TGTGCCAGCAGCTCCCGGGACGGGGAAGAGACCCAGTACTTC; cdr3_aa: CASSSRDGEETQYF
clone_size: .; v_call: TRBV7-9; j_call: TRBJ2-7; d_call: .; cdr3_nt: TGTGCCAGCAGCTTAGGAGGGGCCCACGAGCAGTACTTC; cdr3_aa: CASSLGGAHEQYF
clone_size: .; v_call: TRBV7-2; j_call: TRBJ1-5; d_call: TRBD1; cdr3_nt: TGTGCCAGCAGCTTGGTACAGGGGGGTCAGCCCCAGCATTTT; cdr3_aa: CASSLVQGGQPQHF
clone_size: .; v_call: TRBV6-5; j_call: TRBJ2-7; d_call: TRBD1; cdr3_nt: TGTGCCAGCAGTTCCGAAACCGGGACAGGGACCTACGAGCAGTACTTC; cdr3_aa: CASSSETGTGTYEQYF
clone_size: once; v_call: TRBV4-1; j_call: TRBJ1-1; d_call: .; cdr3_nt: TGCGCCAGCAGCCCGTTGGGAAAGAACACTGAAGCTTTCTTT; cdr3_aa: CASSPLGKNTEAFF
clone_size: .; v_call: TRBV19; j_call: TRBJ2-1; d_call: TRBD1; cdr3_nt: TGTGCCAGTACCACGGGACAGGGGTACTATGAGCAGTTCTTC; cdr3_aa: CASTTGQGYYEQFF
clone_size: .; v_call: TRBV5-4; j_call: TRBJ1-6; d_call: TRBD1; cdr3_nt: TGTGCCAGCAGCTGGGCAGACAGGGGTAATTCACCCCTCCACTTT; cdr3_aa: CASSWADRGNSPLHF
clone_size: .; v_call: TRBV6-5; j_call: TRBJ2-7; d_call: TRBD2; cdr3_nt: TGTGCCAGCAGTTACGGAGGGGCGGGAGGTCTCTACGAGCAGTACTTC; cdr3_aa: CASSYGGAGGLYEQYF
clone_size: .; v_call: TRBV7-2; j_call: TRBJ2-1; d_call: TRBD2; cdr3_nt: TGTGCCAGCAGCTGGTCCGGGACTAGCCTTTCGAATGAGCAGTTCTTC; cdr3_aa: CASSWSGTSLSNEQFF
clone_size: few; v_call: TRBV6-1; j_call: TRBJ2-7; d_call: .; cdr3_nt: TGTGCCAGCAGTGAGTCTACCGGGCGATACGAGCAGTACTTC; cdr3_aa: CASSESTGRYEQYF
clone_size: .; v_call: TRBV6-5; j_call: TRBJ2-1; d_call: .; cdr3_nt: TGTGCCAGCAGTTGGGTGAAGGGCTCCTACAATGAGCAGTTCTTC; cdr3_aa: CASSWVKGSYNEQFF
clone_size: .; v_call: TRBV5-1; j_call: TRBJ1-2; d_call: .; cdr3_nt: TGCGCCAGCAGCTTGGATCCCGTGCCCGGCGACGACTATGGCTACACCTTC; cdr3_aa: CASSLDPVPGDDYGYTF
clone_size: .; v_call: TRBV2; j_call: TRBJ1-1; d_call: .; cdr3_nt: TGTGCCAGCCGGAAAGAGGGTGTAACAGGGACTGAAGCTTTCTTT; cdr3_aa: CASRKEGVTGTEAFF
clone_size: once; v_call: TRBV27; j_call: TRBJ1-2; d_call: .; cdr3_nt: TGTGCCAGCAGTCCATCACCCGGGACGGGGCTTGGTGGCTACACCTTC; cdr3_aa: CASSPSPGTGLGGYTF
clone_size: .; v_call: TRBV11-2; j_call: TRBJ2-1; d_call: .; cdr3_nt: TGTGCCAGCAGCTTAGATCGGGGCAGAACCTACAATGAGCAGTTCTTC; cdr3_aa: CASSLDRGRTYNEQFF
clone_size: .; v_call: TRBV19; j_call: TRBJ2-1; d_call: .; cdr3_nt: TGTGCCAGTAGTATCGTCGTCGGGGGCAATGAGCAGTTCTTC; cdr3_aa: CASSIVVGGNEQFF
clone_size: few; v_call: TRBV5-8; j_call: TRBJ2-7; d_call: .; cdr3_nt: TGTGCCAGCAGCGCGCAGGGGGGCTACGAGCAGTACTTC; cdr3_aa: CASSAQGGYEQYF
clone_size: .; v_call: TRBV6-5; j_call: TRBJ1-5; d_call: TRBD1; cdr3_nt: TGTGCCAGCAGCAGGACAGGGCATCAGCCCCAGCATTTT; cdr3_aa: CASSRTGHQPQHF
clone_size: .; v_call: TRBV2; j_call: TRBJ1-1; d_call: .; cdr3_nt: TGTGCCAGCAGTGGACAGGCCCTTGAAGCTTTCTTT; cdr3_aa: CASSGQALEAFF
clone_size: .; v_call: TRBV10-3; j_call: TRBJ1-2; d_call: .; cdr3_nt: TGTGCCATCAGTGGGGACGGTAACTATGGCTACACCTTC; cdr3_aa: CAISGDGNYGYTF
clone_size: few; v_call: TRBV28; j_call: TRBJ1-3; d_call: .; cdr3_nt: TGTGCCAGCAGTTTCTCCGGGACTGCCGGAAACACCATATATTTT; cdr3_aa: CASSFSGTAGNTIYF
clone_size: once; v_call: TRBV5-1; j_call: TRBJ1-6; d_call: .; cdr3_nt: TGCGCCAGCAGCTTGGTTAGGGGGAATAATTCACCCCTCCACTTT; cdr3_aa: CASSLVRGNNSPLHF
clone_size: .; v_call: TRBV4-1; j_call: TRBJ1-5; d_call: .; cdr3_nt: TGCGCCAGCAGCGAAGACGATCGGTTTCAGCCCCAGCATTTT; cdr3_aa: CASSEDDRFQPQHF
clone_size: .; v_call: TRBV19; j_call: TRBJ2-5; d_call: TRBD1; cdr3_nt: TGTGCCAGTAGTCCAGGGGGTGAAGAGACCCAGTACTTC; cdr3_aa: CASSPGGEETQYF
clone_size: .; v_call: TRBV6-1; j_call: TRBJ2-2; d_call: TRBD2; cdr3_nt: TGTGCCAGCAGTGAAGTAAGCCTAGCGGGAGTTCTAGGGTTCGGGGAGCTGTTTTTT; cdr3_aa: CASSEVSLAGVLGFGELFF
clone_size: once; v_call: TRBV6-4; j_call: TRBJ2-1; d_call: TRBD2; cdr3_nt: TGTGCCAGCAGTGACGTCGGGATAGCGGGGCACAATGAGCAGTTCTTC; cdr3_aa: CASSDVGIAGHNEQFF
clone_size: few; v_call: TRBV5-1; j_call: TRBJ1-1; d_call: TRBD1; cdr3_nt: TGCGCCAGCAGCTTGGCCGGGACAGGGAACACTGAAGCTTTCTTT; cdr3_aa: CASSLAGTGNTEAFF
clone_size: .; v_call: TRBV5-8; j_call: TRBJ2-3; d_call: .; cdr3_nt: TGTGCCAGCAGCTTGGATGGCCGCACAGATACGCAGTATTTT; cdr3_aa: CASSLDGRTDTQYF
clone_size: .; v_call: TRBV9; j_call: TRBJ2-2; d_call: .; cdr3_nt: TGTGCCAGCAGCGTTCTTGCTAGCGCTAGCACCGGGGAGCTGTTTTTT; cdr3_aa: CASSVLASASTGELFF
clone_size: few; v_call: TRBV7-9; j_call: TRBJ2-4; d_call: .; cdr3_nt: TGTGCCAGCAGCCACCTCTTGTGGGCCAAAAACATTCAGTACTTC; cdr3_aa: CASSHLLWAKNIQYF
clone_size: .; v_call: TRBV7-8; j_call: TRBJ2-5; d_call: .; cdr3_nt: TGTGCCAGCAGCTTTAGGGCGGAGTATAAGACCCAGTACTTC; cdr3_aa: CASSFRAEYKTQYF
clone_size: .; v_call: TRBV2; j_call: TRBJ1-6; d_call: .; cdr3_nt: TGTGCCAGCAGTGAAGGCCCCAGGGGAAGGGGGTCCTATAATTCACCCCTCCACTTT; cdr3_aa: CASSEGPRGRGSYNSPLHF
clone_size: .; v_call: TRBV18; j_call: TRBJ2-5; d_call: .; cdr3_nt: TGTGCCAGCTCAGGCGGGACACAAGAGACCCAGTACTTC; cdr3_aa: CASSGGTQETQYF
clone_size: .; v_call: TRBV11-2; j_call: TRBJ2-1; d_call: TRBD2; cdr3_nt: TGTGCCAGCAGCTCCGAATTTAGCGGGAGGGCCGGTGAGCAGTTCTTC; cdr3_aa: CASSSEFSGRAGEQFF
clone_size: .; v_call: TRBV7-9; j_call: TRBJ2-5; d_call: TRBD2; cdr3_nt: TGTGCCAGCAGCTTAGGCGGGAGGGCCTGGGAGACCCAGTACTTC; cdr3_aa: CASSLGGRAWETQYF
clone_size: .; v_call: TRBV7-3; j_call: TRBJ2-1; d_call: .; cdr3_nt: TGTGCCAGCAGCTTATCTAGCGATGAGCAGTTCTTC; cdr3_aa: CASSLSSDEQFF
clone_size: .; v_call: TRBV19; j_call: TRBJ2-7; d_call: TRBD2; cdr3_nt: TGTGCCAGTAGTGTGACTAGCGGGAGCTCCTACGAGCAGTACTTC; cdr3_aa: CASSVTSGSSYEQYF
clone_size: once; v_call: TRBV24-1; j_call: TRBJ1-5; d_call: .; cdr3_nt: TGTGCCACCAGTGATTTCGGTCAGCCCCAGCATTTT; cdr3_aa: CATSDFGQPQHF
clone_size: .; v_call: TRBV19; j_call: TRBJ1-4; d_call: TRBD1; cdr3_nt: TGTGCCAGTAGTATACGGCTAGGGGGCGGAAAGGATGAAAAACTGTTTTTT; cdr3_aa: CASSIRLGGGKDEKLFF
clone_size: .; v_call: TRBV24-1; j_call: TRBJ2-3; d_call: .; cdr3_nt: TGTGCCACCAGTGAATCAACAGATACGCAGTATTTT; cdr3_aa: CATSESTDTQYF
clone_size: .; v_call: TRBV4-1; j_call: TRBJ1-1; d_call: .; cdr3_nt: TGCGCCAGCAGCCAAGGGGCCCGGGTTAACACTGAAGCTTTCTTT; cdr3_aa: CASSQGARVNTEAFF
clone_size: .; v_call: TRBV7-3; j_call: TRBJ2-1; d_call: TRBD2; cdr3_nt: TGTGCCAGCAGCTCGCTACCGGGACTAGCGGGAGTCAATGAGCAGTTCTTC; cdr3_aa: CASSSLPGLAGVNEQFF
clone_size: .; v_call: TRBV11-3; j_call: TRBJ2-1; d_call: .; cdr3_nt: TGTGCCAGCAGCTTAGGTGGTGCGGTCCCACCCTACAATGAGCAGTTCTTC; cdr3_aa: CASSLGGAVPPYNEQFF
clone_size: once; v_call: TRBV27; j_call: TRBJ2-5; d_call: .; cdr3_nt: TGTGCCAGCAGGCTTTCCCATGGCCCGGGAGAAGAGACCCAGTACTTC; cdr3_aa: CASRLSHGPGEETQYF
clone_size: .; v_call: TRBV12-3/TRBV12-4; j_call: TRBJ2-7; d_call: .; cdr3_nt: TGTGCCAGCAGTCAAGGGATCGAGCAGTACTTC; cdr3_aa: CASSQGIEQYF
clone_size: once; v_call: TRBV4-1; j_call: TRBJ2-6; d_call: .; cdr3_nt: TGCGCCAGCAGCCCTTCGGAGAGCTCTGGGGCCAACGTCCTGACTTTC; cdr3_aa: CASSPSESSGANVLTF
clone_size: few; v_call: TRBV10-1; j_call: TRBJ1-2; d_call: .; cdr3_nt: TGCGCCACCTTTTCTCAAGGGGATGGCTACACCTTC; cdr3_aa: CATFSQGDGYTF
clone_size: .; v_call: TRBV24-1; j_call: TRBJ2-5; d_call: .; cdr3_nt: TGTGCCACCAGTGAGGGGAGGGAGACCCAGTACTTC; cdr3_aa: CATSEGRETQYF
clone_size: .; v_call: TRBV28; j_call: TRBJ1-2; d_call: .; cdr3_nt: TGTGCCGGCGGGCACCTCAACTATGGCTACACCTTC; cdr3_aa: CAGGHLNYGYTF
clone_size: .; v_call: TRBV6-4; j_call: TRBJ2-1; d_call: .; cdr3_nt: TGTGCCAGCAGTGCTCTCGCACAACCGGGGAATGAGCAGTTCTTC; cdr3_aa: CASSALAQPGNEQFF
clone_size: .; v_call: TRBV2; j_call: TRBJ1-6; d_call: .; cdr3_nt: TGTGCCAGCAGTGAGTGGAGCTCCTATAATTCACCCCTCCACTTT; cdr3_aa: CASSEWSSYNSPLHF